A selection of T cell receptor beta chains follows, all from one sample in a study of blood T cell repertoires in COVID-19. Some clones are missing from TCRdb's copy, which holds only in-frame ones; the method was immunoSEQ multiplex PCR. The sample lists about 220,000 clones, approximately 80% seen once, with about 13% in the top ten. Sequenced: peripheral blood. The source of these receptors is a human donor in a cohort sampled during active COVID-19. Each CDR3 is given without its conserved first and last residue. Each record gives: D gene, clone size, V gene, CDR3 protein. D genes are given only for firm matches. For some rows the clone size is stated as once, few or many, or as a class when expanded; others skip it.

D gene: .
clone size: .
V gene: TRBV6-5
CDR3 protein: ASSPRSSYEQY

D gene: .
clone size: .
V gene: TRBV7-6
CDR3 protein: ASSSRSRGTEAF

D gene: .
clone size: .
V gene: TRBV28
CDR3 protein: ASSLRISEQF

D gene: TRBD2
clone size: once
V gene: TRBV11-2
CDR3 protein: ASSLAGDLSYEQY

D gene: TRBD1
clone size: few
V gene: TRBV28
CDR3 protein: ASRNRGSDEKLF

D gene: TRBD1
clone size: .
V gene: TRBV28
CDR3 protein: ASRNPQGAGYGYT

D gene: .
clone size: .
V gene: TRBV3-1/TRBV3-2
CDR3 protein: ASSPLSGPSYEQY

D gene: .
clone size: .
V gene: TRBV4-3
CDR3 protein: ASSQFVGSQPQH

D gene: .
clone size: .
V gene: TRBV24-1
CDR3 protein: ATSGRGHQETQY

D gene: .
clone size: few
V gene: TRBV19
CDR3 protein: ASTGRDGGKAF

D gene: TRBD1
clone size: .
V gene: TRBV7-8
CDR3 protein: ASSLATTGGPNTGELF

D gene: .
clone size: .
V gene: TRBV7-9
CDR3 protein: ASSPSNEKLF

D gene: .
clone size: .
V gene: TRBV11-2
CDR3 protein: ASSLFSYEQY

D gene: .
clone size: .
V gene: TRBV19
CDR3 protein: ASSIMGRGATEAF

D gene: .
clone size: few
V gene: TRBV14
CDR3 protein: ASSQDFRQGFGTLETQY

D gene: TRBD2
clone size: few
V gene: TRBV7-9
CDR3 protein: ASSLGLALRSSSYNEQF

D gene: TRBD2
clone size: .
V gene: TRBV2
CDR3 protein: ATSSGASSYNEQF

D gene: TRBD2
clone size: .
V gene: TRBV3-1/TRBV3-2
CDR3 protein: ASSPNPRGGGRQF

D gene: TRBD2
clone size: .
V gene: TRBV7-2
CDR3 protein: ASSLDGRGDTQY

D gene: .
clone size: .
V gene: TRBV9
CDR3 protein: ASSVGTTHGETQY

D gene: .
clone size: .
V gene: TRBV3-1/TRBV3-2
CDR3 protein: ASSQDREETQY

D gene: .
clone size: .
V gene: TRBV24-1
CDR3 protein: ATSDSGRETQY

D gene: .
clone size: .
V gene: TRBV7-7
CDR3 protein: ASSLSLAGTDTQY

D gene: TRBD2
clone size: .
V gene: TRBV3-1/TRBV3-2
CDR3 protein: ASSQDSLASGGQQF

D gene: .
clone size: few
V gene: TRBV12-3/TRBV12-4
CDR3 protein: ASSLDRRTQY

D gene: TRBD1
clone size: once
V gene: TRBV10-2
CDR3 protein: ASTYSQGARPQETQY

D gene: TRBD1
clone size: once
V gene: TRBV29-1
CDR3 protein: SVHVRGRGTGELF